A selection of T cell receptor beta chains follows, all from one sample in a study of blood T cell repertoires in COVID-19. Assay: immunoSEQ multiplex PCR; the TCRdb copy retains only in-frame clones and omits some. The sample shows about 170,000 clones, roughly 86% of them seen only once. Sequencing used peripheral blood. Receptors originate from a woman older than 75 with COVID-19, enrolled during active disease. Each CDR3 is given with its conserved first and last residue.

V	J	CDR3
TRBV5-1	TRBJ2-3	CASSLEGGRAADTQYF
TRBV6-2/TRBV6-3	TRBJ1-1	CASSHRQGEVNTEAFF
TRBV10-3	TRBJ2-2	CAISELAGATGELFF
TRBV5-1	TRBJ1-5	CASSWGGGSQPQHF
TRBV10-3	TRBJ2-3	CAISELTGTSTDTQYF
TRBV6-5	TRBJ2-7	CASGSSYEQYF
TRBV5-4	TRBJ2-7	CASSLSGTYEQYF
TRBV6-2/TRBV6-3	TRBJ1-1	CASSFAGEGLNTEAFF
TRBV6-2/TRBV6-3	TRBJ2-5	CASSYSGGGARETQYF
TRBV6-6	TRBJ1-6	CASSLFFPGQANSPLHF
TRBV6-5	TRBJ1-3	CASSYGDSSGNTIYF
TRBV15	TRBJ1-4	CATSSSNRAHATNEKLFF
TRBV6-2/TRBV6-3	TRBJ2-2	CASSYNLAGGPCNTGELFF
TRBV19	TRBJ2-1	CASSMRLAHYNEQFF
TRBV6-2/TRBV6-3	TRBJ2-7	CASSSRMGQYF
TRBV6-2/TRBV6-3	TRBJ2-2	CASSRTVSGELFF
TRBV5-6	TRBJ2-4	CASSSKGAGAKNIQYF
TRBV11-3	TRBJ1-3	CASSPGTGPPGLGNTIYF
TRBV4-2	TRBJ1-2	CASSQTGTPNGYTF
TRBV19	TRBJ2-2	CASSIRSEPSSNTGELFF
TRBV12-3/TRBV12-4	TRBJ1-5	CASSKTGTQPQHF
TRBV19	TRBJ1-5	CASSIGYNQPQHF
TRBV24-1	TRBJ1-3	CATSDSDGRSGNTIYF
TRBV11-2	TRBJ1-1	CASSLGQGATEAFF
TRBV7-3	TRBJ2-1	CASSLMRSGRDNEQFF
TRBV15	TRBJ2-2	CATSRDPGLAGGELFF
TRBV6-5	TRBJ1-6	CASKWQGNSPLHF
TRBV5-1	TRBJ2-7	CASSLDGTSTSYEQYF
TRBV3-1/TRBV3-2	TRBJ1-3	CASSQGHSGNTIYF
TRBV28	TRBJ2-7	CASTLGTSRSYEQYF
TRBV5-3	TRBJ2-3	CAYWGAAGKTDTQYF
TRBV12-3/TRBV12-4	TRBJ2-7	CASSLTGVYEQYF
TRBV12-3/TRBV12-4	TRBJ1-2	CASSPTGVGYTF
TRBV4-3	TRBJ2-2	CASSQLGGEHRELFF
TRBV18	TRBJ1-5	CASSPVRGTGTYTNQPQHF
TRBV5-4	TRBJ1-2	CASSLAGGAGYTF
TRBV11-3	TRBJ2-7	CASSLRGGDPYEQYF
TRBV3-1/TRBV3-2	TRBJ2-7	CASSQTVRSYEQYF
TRBV28	TRBJ2-3	CASTPSGRGRGGSTDTQYF
TRBV3-1/TRBV3-2	TRBJ2-1	CASWDYLYNEQFF
TRBV4-2	TRBJ1-2	CASSQEISGTGGYTF
TRBV20-1	TRBJ1-4	CSPSDATNEKLFF
TRBV3-1/TRBV3-2	TRBJ1-6	CASSRDRTNSPLHF
TRBV20-1	TRBJ2-2	CSASARGNTGELFF
TRBV6-1	TRBJ2-2	CASSEYGTGVTGELFF
TRBV7-9	TRBJ2-7	CASSLAGGLDEQYF
TRBV13	TRBJ1-2	CASSYRDGRGYTF
TRBV2	TRBJ1-4	CASRGPIWTGEGEKLFF